Reported below is one TCR beta chain. TCRdb keeps only in-frame clones here, not all; method: immunoSEQ multiplex PCR. Of tens of thousands of clones in the sample, around 90% are singletons; the top ten hold around 1.7%. Time point defined: pretreatment peripheral blood. The record originates from a study of PD-L1 blockade in urothelial cancer. The clonotype comes from a man in his sixties with urothelial cancer. The sequencing used PBMCs, collected around atezolizumab (anti-PD-L1) treatment.

CDR3 sequence: CASSSTGGSGANVLTF. DNA for the CDR3: TGTGCCAGCAGCTCTACCGGGGGCTCTGGGGCCAACGTCCTGACTTTC. The rearrangement links TRBV7-6 to TRBJ2-6; tentative D call: TRBD2 (6 bases). The CDR3 has 16 amino acids. Germline CDR1 and CDR2: SGHVS and FNYEAQ. With 4 bases removed from V and 0 bases from J, the gap between germline ends came to 10 bases.